This T cell receptor (beta chain) is drawn from a study of T cells in Graves' hyperthyroidism and ophthalmopathy. Amplification of TCR beta CDR3 regions was performed using RNA transcripts as template. HTBI primers were employed in a first-round RT-PCR of the TCR CDR3. Using its own MiXCR run on the multiplex PCR reads, TCRdb lists one record per CDR3 protein. The repertoire holds 50,000 to 60,000 distinct CDR3 sequences, with roughly 52% as singletons. In regard to this clonotype: At one of its ends the junction is not consistent with the germline gene, which may arise from a read error.

The CDR3 is 15 residues long. From germline, CDR1 is SNHLY and CDR2 FYNNEI. The chain couples TRBV2 to TRBJ2-5; TRBD1 aligns across 8 bases. The sample was blood. The receptor was isolated from a woman in her twenties or thirties with Graves' ophthalmopathy. For the CDR3, the DNA is TGTGCCAGTCGCTCAGGGGGCTCGAGTGGGGAGACCCGGTACTTC. This encodes CASRSGGSSGETRYF.